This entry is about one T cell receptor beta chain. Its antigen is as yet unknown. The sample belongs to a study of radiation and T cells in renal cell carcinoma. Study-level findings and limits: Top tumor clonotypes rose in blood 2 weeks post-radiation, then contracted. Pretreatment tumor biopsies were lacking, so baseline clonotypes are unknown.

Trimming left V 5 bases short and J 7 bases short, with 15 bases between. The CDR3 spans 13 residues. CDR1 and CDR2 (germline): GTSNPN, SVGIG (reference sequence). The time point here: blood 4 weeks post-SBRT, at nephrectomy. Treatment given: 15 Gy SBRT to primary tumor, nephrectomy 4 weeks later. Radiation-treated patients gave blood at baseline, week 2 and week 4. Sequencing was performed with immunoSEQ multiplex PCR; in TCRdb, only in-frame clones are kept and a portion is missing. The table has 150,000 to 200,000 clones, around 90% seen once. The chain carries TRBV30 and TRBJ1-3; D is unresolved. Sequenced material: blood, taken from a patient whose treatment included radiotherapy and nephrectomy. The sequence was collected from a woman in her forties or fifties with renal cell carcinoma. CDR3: CAWSFGRGNTIYF. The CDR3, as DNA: TGTGCCTGGTCCTTCGGCCGGGGTAACACCATATATTTT.